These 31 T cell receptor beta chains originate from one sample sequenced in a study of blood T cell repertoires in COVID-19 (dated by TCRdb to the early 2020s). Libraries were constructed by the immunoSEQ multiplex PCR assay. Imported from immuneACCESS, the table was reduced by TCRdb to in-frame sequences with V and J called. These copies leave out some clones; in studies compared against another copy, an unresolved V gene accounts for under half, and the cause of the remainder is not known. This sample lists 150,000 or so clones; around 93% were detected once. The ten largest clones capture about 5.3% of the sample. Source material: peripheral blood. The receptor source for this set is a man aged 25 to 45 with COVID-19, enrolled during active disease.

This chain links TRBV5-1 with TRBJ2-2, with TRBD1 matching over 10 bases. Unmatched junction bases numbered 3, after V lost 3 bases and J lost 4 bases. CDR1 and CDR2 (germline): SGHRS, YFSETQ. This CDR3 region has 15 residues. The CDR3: CASSYRTGGTGELFF. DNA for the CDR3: TGCGCCAGCAGCTACAGGACAGGGGGCACCGGGGAGCTGTTTTTT.

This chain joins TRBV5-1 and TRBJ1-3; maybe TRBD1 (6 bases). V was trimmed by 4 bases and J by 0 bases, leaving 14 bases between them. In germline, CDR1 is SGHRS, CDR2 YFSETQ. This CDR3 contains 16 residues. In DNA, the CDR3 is TGCGCCAGCAGCCCTAATACAGGGCGCTCTGGAAACACCATATATTTT. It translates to CASSPNTGRSGNTIYF.

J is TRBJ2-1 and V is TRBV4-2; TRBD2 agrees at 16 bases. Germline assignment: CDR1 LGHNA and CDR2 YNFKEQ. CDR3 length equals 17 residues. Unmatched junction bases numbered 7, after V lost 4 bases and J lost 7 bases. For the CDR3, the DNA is TGTGCCAGCAGCCCGGGACTAGCGGGAGGGCCTATGAATGAGCAGTTCTTC. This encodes CASSPGLAGGPMNEQFF.

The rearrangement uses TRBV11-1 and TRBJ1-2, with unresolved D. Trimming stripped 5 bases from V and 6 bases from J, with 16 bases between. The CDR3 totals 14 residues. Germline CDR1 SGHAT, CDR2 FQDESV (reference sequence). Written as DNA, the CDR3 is TGTGCCAGCAGCGCTGGTTCTCGGAGTGATGGCTACACCTTC. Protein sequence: CASSAGSRSDGYTF.

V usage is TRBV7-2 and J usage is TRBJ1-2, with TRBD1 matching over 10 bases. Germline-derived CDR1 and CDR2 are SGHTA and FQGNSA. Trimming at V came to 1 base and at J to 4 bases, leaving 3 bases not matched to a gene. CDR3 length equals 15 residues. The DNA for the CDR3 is TGTGCCAGCAGCTTAGGACAGGGGGCGGTCTATGGCTACACCTTC. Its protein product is CASSLGQGAVYGYTF.

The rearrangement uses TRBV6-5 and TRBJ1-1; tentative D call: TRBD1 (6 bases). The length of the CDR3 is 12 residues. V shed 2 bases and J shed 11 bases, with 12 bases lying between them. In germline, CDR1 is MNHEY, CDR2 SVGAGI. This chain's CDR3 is CASSYGGRWAFF. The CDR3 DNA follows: TGTGCCAGCAGTTACGGGGGCAGGTGGGCTTTCTTT.

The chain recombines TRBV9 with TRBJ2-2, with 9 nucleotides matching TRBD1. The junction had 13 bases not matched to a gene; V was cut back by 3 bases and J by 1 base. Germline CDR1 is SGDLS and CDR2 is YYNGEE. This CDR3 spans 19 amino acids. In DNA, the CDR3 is TGTGCCAGCAGCGAGAGGGACAGGGCAATATTAGTGAACACCGGGGAGCTGTTTTTT. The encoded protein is CASSERDRAILVNTGELFF.

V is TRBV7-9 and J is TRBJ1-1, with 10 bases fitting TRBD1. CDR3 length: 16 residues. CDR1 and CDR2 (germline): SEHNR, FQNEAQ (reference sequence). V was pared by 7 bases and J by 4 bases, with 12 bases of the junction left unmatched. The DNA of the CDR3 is TGTGCCAGCACCATTACCCCAGGACAGGGGGGCACTGAAGCTTTCTTT. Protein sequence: CASTITPGQGGTEAFF.

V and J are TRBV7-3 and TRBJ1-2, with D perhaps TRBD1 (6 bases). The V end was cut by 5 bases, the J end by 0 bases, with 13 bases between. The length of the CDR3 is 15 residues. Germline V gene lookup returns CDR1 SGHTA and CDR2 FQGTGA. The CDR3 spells CASSPTGSTNYGYTF. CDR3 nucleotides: TGTGCCAGCAGCCCCACAGGGTCCACTAACTATGGCTACACCTTC. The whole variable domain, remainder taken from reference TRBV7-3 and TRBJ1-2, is GAGVSQTPSNKVTEKGKYVELRCDPISGHTALYWYRQSLGQGPEFLIYFQGTGAADDSGLPNDRFFAVRPEGSVSTLKIQRTERGDSAVYLCASSPTGSTNYGYTFGSGTRLTVV.

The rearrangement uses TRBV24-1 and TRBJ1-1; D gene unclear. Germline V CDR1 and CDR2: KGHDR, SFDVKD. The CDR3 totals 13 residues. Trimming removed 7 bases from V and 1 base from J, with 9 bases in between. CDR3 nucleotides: TGTGCCACCAGGGGAGTTGGGAACACTGAAGCTTTCTTT. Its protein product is CATRGVGNTEAFF.

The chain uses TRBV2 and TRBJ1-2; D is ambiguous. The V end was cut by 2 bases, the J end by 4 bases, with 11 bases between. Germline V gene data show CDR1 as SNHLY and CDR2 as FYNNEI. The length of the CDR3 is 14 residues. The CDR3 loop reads CASSEREGGYGYTF. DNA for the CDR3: TGTGCCAGCAGTGAACGGGAGGGTGGCTATGGCTACACCTTC.

This CDR3 is CASSLGRGAGGYTF. CDR3 bases: TGTGCCAGCAGCTTAGGTCGCGGGGCAGGGGGCTACACCTTC. The chain carries TRBV7-8 and TRBJ1-2; D may be TRBD1 (5 bases). This CDR3 region has 14 residues. Trimming left V 1 base short and J 8 bases short, with 14 bases between. Germline V lookup: CDR1 SGHVS, CDR2 FQNEAQ.

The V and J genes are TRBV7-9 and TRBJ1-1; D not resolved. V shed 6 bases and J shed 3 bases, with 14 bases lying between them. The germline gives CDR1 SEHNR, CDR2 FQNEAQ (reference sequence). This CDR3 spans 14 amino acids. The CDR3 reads CASSHKAADTEAFF. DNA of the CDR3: TGTGCCAGCAGTCATAAGGCGGCTGACACTGAAGCTTTCTTT.

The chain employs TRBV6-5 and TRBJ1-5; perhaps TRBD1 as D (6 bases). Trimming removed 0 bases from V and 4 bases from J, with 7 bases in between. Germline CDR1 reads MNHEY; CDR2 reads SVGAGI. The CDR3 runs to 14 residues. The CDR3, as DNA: TGTGCCAGCAGTTACTCAGGGGGTAATCAGCCCCAGCATTTT. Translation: CASSYSGGNQPQHF.

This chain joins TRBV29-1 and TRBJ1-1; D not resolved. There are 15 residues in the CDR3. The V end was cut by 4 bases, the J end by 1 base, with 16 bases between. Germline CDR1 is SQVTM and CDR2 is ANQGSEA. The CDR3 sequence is CSVVRRGHWNTEAFF. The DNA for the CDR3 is TGCAGCGTTGTACGTCGGGGTCATTGGAACACTGAAGCTTTCTTT. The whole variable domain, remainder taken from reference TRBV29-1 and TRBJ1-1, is SAVISQKPSRDICQRGTSLTIQCQVDSQVTMMFWYRQQPGQSLTLIATANQGSEATYESGFVIDKFPISRPNLTFSTLTVSNMSPEDSSIYLCSVVRRGHWNTEAFFGQGTRLTVV.

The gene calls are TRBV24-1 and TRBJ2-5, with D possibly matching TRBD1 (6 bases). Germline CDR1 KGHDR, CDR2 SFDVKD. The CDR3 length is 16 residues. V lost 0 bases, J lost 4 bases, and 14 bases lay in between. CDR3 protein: CATSDLLDRSTETQYF. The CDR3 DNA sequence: TGTGCCACCAGTGATTTGCTTGACAGGTCCACAGAGACCCAGTACTTC.

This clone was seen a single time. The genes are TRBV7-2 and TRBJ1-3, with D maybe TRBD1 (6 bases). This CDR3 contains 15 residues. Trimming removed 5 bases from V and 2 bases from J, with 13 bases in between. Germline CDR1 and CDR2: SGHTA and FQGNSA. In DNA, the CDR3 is TGTGCCAGCAGCCAGCAGGGGCAACCTGGAAACACCATATATTTT. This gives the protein CASSQQGQPGNTIYF.

The CDR3 DNA reads as TGTGCCAGCAGCTTTGGGGGGGGCGCGGATGGCTACACCTTC. It yields the protein CASSFGGGADGYTF. The chain joins TRBV5-4 to TRBJ1-2, with TRBD1 as a possible D gene (6 bases). Germline-derived CDR1 and CDR2 are SGHNT and YYREEE (reference sequence). The V gene lost 2 bases and the J gene lost 6 bases, with 14 bases spanning the gap. This CDR3 has 14 residues.

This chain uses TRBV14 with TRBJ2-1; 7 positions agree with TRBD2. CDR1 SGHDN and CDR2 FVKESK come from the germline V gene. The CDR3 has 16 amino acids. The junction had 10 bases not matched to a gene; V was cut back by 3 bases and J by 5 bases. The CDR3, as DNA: TGTGCCAGCAGCCATTACGCCGGGACTAACCACAATGAGCAGTTCTTC. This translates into CASSHYAGTNHNEQFF.

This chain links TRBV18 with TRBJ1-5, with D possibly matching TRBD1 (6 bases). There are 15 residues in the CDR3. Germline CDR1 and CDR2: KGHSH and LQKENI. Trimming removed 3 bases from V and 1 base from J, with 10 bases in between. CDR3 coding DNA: TGTGCCAGCTCACCTACAGGGAGAAGCAATCAGCCCCAGCATTTT. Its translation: CASSPTGRSNQPQHF.

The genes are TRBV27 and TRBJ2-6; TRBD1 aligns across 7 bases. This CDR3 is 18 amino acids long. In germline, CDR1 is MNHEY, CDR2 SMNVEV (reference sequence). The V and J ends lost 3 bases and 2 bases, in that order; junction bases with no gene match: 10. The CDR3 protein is CASSFWDSIEPGANVLTF. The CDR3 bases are TGTGCCAGCAGTTTCTGGGACAGTATCGAGCCTGGGGCCAACGTCCTGACTTTC.

The CDR3 coding sequence is TGTGCCAGCTCACCAAGAGGACAGGCCCTGTACAATGAGCAGTTCTTC. Translated: CASSPRGQALYNEQFF. The V and J genes are TRBV18 and TRBJ2-1; 7 bases match TRBD1. This CDR3 contains 16 residues. Germline loops: CDR1 KGHSH, CDR2 LQKENI. V lost 2 bases to trimming and J lost 4 bases; unmatched junction nucleotides: 8.

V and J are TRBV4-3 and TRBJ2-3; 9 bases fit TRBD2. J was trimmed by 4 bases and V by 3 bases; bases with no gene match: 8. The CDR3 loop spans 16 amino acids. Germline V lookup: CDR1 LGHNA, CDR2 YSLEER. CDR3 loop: CASSQGGRAGSDTQYF. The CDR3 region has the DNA TGCGCCAGCAGCCAGGGCGGGAGGGCCGGGTCAGATACGCAGTATTTT.

The CDR3 region is CASSLQWGANYGYTF. The DNA of the CDR3 is TGTGCCAGCAGCTTGCAATGGGGGGCTAACTATGGCTACACCTTC. This chain links TRBV5-5 with TRBJ1-2; possibly TRBD1 for D (5 bases). The CDR3 consists of 15 residues. Trimming shortened V by 1 base and J by 0 bases, and 10 bases separated the two germline ends. Germline V gene data show CDR1 as SGHKS and CDR2 as YYEKEE (reference sequence).

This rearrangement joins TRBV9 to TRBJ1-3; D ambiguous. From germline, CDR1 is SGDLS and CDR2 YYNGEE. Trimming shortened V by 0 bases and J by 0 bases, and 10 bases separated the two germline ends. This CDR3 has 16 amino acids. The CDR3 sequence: CASSVDAGLSGNTIYF. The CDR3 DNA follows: TGTGCCAGCAGCGTAGACGCTGGACTCTCTGGAAACACCATATATTTT.

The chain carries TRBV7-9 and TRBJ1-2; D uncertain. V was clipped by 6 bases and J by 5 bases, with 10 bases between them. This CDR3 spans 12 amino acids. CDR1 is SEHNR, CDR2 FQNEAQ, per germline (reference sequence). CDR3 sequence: CASSAYSYGYTF. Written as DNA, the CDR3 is TGTGCCAGCAGTGCGTACTCATATGGCTACACCTTC.

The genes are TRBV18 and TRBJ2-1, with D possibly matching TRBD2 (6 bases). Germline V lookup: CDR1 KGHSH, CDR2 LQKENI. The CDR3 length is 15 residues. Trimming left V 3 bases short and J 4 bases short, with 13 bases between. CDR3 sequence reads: CASSPEGFSYNEQFF. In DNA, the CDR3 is TGTGCCAGCTCACCGGAGGGGTTTTCATACAATGAGCAGTTCTTC.

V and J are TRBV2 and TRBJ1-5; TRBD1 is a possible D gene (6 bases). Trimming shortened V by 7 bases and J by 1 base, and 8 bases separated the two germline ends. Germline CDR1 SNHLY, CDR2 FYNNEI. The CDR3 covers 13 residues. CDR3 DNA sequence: TGTGCCAGCACCGGGACAAGCAATCAGCCCCAGCATTTT. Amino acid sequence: CASTGTSNQPQHF.

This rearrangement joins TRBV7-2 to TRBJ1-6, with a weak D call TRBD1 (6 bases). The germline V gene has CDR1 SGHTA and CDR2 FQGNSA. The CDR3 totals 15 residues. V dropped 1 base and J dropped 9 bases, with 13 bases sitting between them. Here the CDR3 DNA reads TGTGCCAGCAGCTTAGTGACAGGAGATAGTTCACCCCTCCACTTT. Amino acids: CASSLVTGDSSPLHF. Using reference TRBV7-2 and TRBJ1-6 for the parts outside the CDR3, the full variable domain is GAGVSQSPSNKVTEKGKDVELRCDPISGHTALYWYRQSLGQGLEFLIYFQGNSAPDKSGLPSDRFSAERTGGSVSTLTIQRTQQEDSAVYLCASSLVTGDSSPLHFGNGTRLTVT.

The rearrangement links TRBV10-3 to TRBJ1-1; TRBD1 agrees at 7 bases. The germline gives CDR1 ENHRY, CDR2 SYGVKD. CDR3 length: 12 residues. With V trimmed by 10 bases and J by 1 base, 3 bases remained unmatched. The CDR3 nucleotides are TGTGCCACTCACAGGGGGAACACTGAAGCTTTCTTT. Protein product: CATHRGNTEAFF.

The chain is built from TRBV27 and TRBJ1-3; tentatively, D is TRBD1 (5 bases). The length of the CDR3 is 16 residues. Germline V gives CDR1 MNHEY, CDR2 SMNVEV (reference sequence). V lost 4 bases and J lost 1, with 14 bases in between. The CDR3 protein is CASSSSTESSGNTIYF. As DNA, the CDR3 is TGTGCCAGCAGTTCCTCGACAGAAAGTTCTGGAAACACCATATATTTT.